These 15 T cell receptor beta chains came from one sample sequenced in a study of shared clonotypes between healthy human individuals. Only in-frame clones appear in the TCRdb table, and some are missing; sequencing was by immunoSEQ multiplex PCR. The sample yields about 600,000 clones, about 97% seen once. Specimen: naive CD4+ T cells sorted from blood. The subset: CD45RA+ positively selected. These receptor sequences come from a woman in her 30s in good health.

The rearrangement links TRBV7-3 to TRBJ1-1, with D possibly matching TRBD1 (6 bases). V was cut by 2 bases and J by 4 bases, with 14 bases left in between. CDR1 is SGHTA and CDR2 is FQGTGA in the germline V gene. This CDR3 region has 15 residues. The CDR3 DNA sequence: TGTGCCAGCAGCTTAGGGGGCGCGGGGTCCACTGAAGCTTTCTTT. Residues: CASSLGGAGSTEAFF.

V and J are TRBV28 and TRBJ1-5; D ambiguous. The germline V gene has CDR1 MDHEN and CDR2 SYDVKM. V gave up 6 bases and J gave up 0 bases, with 24 bases separating them. The CDR3 length is 19 residues. CDR3 coding DNA: TGTGCCAGCAGCCCGGTTTCTGCAGGATTTAGAGGTAGCAATCAGCCCCAGCATTTT. Residues: CASSPVSAGFRGSNQPQHF.

This clone appeared a single time. The gene calls are TRBV7-8 and TRBJ1-1; D possibly corresponds to TRBD1 (5 bases). Trimming took 4 bases from V and 2 from J, leaving 17 bases between them. The CDR3 has 16 residues. From germline, CDR1 is SGHVS and CDR2 FQNEAQ. The CDR3 region has the DNA TGTGCCAGCAGCTGGGGAGGGGACGGTGAAAACACTGAAGCTTTCTTT. Its protein is CASSWGGDGENTEAFF. Using reference TRBV7-8 and TRBJ1-1 for the parts outside the CDR3, the full variable domain is GAGVSQSPRYKVAKRGQDVALRCDPISGHVSLFWYQQALGQGPEFLTYFQNEAQLDKSGLPSDRFFAERPEGSVSTLKIQRTQQEDSAVYLCASSWGGDGENTEAFFGQGTRLTVV.

The chain combines TRBV5-5 with TRBJ2-7, with 9 nucleotides matching TRBD1. There are 16 residues in the CDR3. V shed 6 bases and J 7 bases; nucleotides not matched to a gene: 17. From germline, CDR1 is SGHKS and CDR2 YYEKEE (reference sequence). The CDR3 loop reads CASTRGQGSILGEQYF. The CDR3 DNA follows: TGTGCCAGCACCAGGGGACAGGGTTCGATCTTGGGGGAGCAGTACTTC.

This chain joins TRBV19 and TRBJ2-7; 9 bases agree with TRBD1. The germline V gene has CDR1 LNHDA and CDR2 SQIVND (reference sequence). The CDR3 contains 16 residues. J was trimmed by 4 bases and V by 6 bases; bases with no gene match: 13. The CDR3 nucleotides read TGTGCCAGTAGCCGCCCCCCCGGGACAGGGAGGTACGAGCAGTACTTC. Its translation: CASSRPPGTGRYEQYF.

The V and J genes are TRBV7-8 and TRBJ1-3; 7 bases are shared with TRBD1. This CDR3 region has 16 residues. CDR1 and CDR2 (germline): SGHVS, FQNEAQ. The V segment lost 0 bases and the J segment 2 bases; nucleotides outside the gene matches: 4. CDR3 sequence (DNA): TGTGCCAGCAGCTTAGCGCGCACAGGGGCTGGAAACACCATATATTTT. Translating it yields CASSLARTGAGNTIYF. The full variable domain, rest sourced from reference TRBV7-8 and TRBJ1-3, is GAGVSQSPRYKVAKRGQDVALRCDPISGHVSLFWYQQALGQGPEFLTYFQNEAQLDKSGLPSDRFFAERPEGSVSTLKIQRTQQEDSAVYLCASSLARTGAGNTIYFGEGSWLTVV.

The J gene is TRBJ2-1, the V gene TRBV19; TRBD2 matches at 7 bases. The CDR3 length is 13 residues. CDR1 and CDR2 (germline): LNHDA, SQIVND (reference sequence). Trimming took 4 bases from V and 9 from J; bases not matched to a gene: 6. The CDR3 reads CASSTGGGFEQFF. The DNA for the CDR3 is TGTGCCAGTAGTACTGGGGGAGGGTTTGAGCAGTTCTTC.

This chain connects TRBV7-3 to TRBJ2-3; 10 nucleotides line up with TRBD2. The CDR3 loop spans 16 amino acids. Trimming at V came to 5 bases and at J to 4 bases, leaving 9 bases not matched to a gene. Germline loops: CDR1 SGHTA, CDR2 FQGTGA. In nucleotides, the CDR3 is TGTGCCAGCAGCCCGCAAGCGGGAGGGTTTTCAGATACGCAGTATTTT. Amino acids: CASSPQAGGFSDTQYF.

This chain links TRBV14 with TRBJ2-3, with a tentative D call TRBD1 (7 bases). V lost 3 bases to trimming and J lost 9 bases, with 19 bases between them. The CDR3 runs to 15 residues. The V gene's germline CDR1 is SGHDN and CDR2 FVKESK. This CDR3 is CASSQMGGQLRTQYF. The CDR3 DNA reads TGTGCCAGCAGCCAGATGGGGGGACAGCTTCGGACGCAGTATTTT.

The J gene is TRBJ2-7, the V gene TRBV6-6, with 9 bases identical to TRBD1. The CDR3 has 14 residues. Germline trimming cut 6 bases from V and 5 bases from J; bases unmatched to any gene: 8. Germline CDR1 and CDR2: MNHNY and SVGAGI (reference sequence). The CDR3, as DNA: TGTGCCAGCAGCCGGACAGGGGCCCCCAACGAGCAGTACTTC. As protein: CASSRTGAPNEQYF.

This rearrangement joins TRBV5-4 to TRBJ2-5; no clear D gene. The J call may be faulty, since TRBJ2-7 better matches the DNA end. Per germline, CDR1 SGHNT and CDR2 YYREEE (reference sequence). The CDR3 length is 15 residues. Here the CDR3 reads CASSSGRNPAYEQYF. The CDR3, as DNA: TGTGCCAGCAGCTCCGGTCGAAACCCTGCCTACGAGCAGTACTTC.

The genes are TRBV28 and TRBJ2-3; 13 positions agree with TRBD2. CDR1 and CDR2 from the germline V gene are MDHEN and SYDVKM. With 4 bases clipped from V and 2 bases from J, the junction kept 12 bases outside the gene matches. The CDR3 extends over 19 amino acids. CDR3 in amino acids: CASSSLPGLAGSFTDTQYF. DNA of the CDR3: TGTGCCAGCAGTTCTCTACCGGGACTAGCGGGGTCCTTCACAGATACGCAGTATTTT.

J is TRBJ2-5 and V is TRBV18, with 8 nucleotides matching TRBD1. The J call is in doubt because the DNA end fits TRBJ2-7 better. Germline V gene data show CDR1 as KGHSH and CDR2 as LQKENI. The CDR3 length is 16 residues. CDR3 in DNA: TGTGCCAGCTCACCACGGGTTTTGACAGGGGCCTACGAGCAGTACTTC. Translating gives CASSPRVLTGAYEQYF.

This chain links TRBV7-9 with TRBJ2-5; a weak D match, TRBD2 (6 bases). From germline, CDR1 is SEHNR and CDR2 FQNEAQ (reference sequence). The CDR3 sequence is 15 residues long. The V end lost 5 bases, the J end lost 4 bases, and 17 bases lay between the germline ends. The CDR3 spells CASSPIRLVGETQYF. The CDR3 region has the DNA TGTGCCAGCAGCCCCATCCGACTAGTTGGAGAGACCCAGTACTTC.

Here the CDR3 DNA reads TGTGCCAGCAGCACACCACCTATTACGACAGGGGGCTACGAGCAGTACTTC. Amino acid sequence: CASSTPPITTGGYEQYF. This chain uses TRBV28 with TRBJ2-7; 9 bases map to TRBD1. CDR1 is MDHEN and CDR2 is SYDVKM in the germline V gene. V lost 6 bases to trimming and J lost 3 bases; unmatched junction nucleotides: 15. CDR3 size: 17 residues.